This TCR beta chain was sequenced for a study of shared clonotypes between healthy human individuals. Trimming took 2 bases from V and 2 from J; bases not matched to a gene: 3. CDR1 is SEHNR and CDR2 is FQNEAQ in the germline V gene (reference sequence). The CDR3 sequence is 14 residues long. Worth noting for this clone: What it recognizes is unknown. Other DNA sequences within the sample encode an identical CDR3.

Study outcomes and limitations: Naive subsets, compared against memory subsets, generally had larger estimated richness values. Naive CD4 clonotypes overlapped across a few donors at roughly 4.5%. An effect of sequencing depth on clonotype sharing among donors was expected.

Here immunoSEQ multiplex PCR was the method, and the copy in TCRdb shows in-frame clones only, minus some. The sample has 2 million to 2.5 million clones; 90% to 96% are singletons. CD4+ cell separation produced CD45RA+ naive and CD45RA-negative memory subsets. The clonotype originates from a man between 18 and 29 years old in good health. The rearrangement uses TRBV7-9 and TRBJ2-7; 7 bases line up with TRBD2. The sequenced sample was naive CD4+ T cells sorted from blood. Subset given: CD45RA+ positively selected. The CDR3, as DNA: TGTGCCAGCAGCTTAACGGGGGGAACCTACGAGCAGTACTTC. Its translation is CASSLTGGTYEQYF.